Listed here is a single TCR beta chain. The data were obtained in a study of blood T cell repertoires in COVID-19. Study context: T cells, B-cell-depleted T cells, or PBMCs provided the cDNA or gDNA that served as material.

Sequencing used immunoSEQ multiplex PCR; TCRdb keeps in-frame clones, though not all of them. The table records about 64,000 clones, approximately 86% of them present only once. This clonotype originated in a man aged 40-49 years with acute or convalescent COVID-19. Sequencing used peripheral blood.

In nucleotides, the CDR3 is TGCGCCACCTCAGGGGGGAACACTGAAGCTTTCTTT. The encoded protein is CATSGGNTEAFF. The genes are TRBV5-1 and TRBJ1-1, with 7 bases that match TRBD1. J gave up 1 base and V 9 bases, and 3 bases lay outside the gene matches. The CDR3 sequence is 12 residues long. Germline V gene lookup returns CDR1 SGHRS and CDR2 YFSETQ. Full variable domain (missing parts from reference TRBV5-1 and TRBJ1-1): KAGVTQTPRYLIKTRGQQVTLSCSPISGHRSVSWYQQTPGQGLQFLFEYFSETQRNKGNFPGRFSGRQFSNSRSEMNVSTLELGDSALYLCATSGGNTEAFFGQGTRLTVV.